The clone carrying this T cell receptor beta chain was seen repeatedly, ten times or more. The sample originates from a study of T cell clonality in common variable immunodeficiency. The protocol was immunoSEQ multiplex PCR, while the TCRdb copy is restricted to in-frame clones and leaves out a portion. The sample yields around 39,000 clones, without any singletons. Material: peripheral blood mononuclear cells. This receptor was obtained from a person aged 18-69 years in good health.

CDR3 DNA (partial): TGTGCCAGCAGCGTAACCAGCGGTAGCGGGAGGGCCGGGTATAGCACAGATACG. Protein: CASSVTSGSGRAGYSTDT. From start to end, the CDR3 is CASSVTSGSGRAGYSTDTQYF. V gene TRBV9 combines with J gene TRBJ2-3; 11 bases map to TRBD2. Coverage ceases 3 residues before the CDR3 finishes, and the germline J gene fills in the end. Per the germline V gene, CDR1 is SGDLS and CDR2 is YYNGEE. The V segment lost 1 base and the J segment 0 bases; nucleotides outside the gene matches: 16. The CDR3 is made up of 21 amino acids.